Presented here are 13 T cell receptor beta chains from one specimen sequenced in a study of Ad26.COV2.S vaccination and SARS-CoV-2 variants. TCRdb's copy holds only in-frame clones and misses some; the assay was immunoSEQ multiplex PCR. The table shows under 500,000 clones, with about 90% occurring only once. As to treatment: roughly 19 received Ad26.COV2.S at low or high dose, single or two shots; about 5 received placebo; per-sample allocation not given. Day 63 following the first vaccine or placebo injection was when the samples were taken. Material: peripheral blood, obtained in a trial of Ad26.COV2.S vaccine versus placebo. The receptors come from a person aged 18-60 years who received the Ad26.COV2.S COVID-19 vaccine or a placebo.

The chain couples TRBV7-6 to TRBJ2-3, with 8 bases lining up with TRBD2. J lost 5 bases, V lost 5 bases, and 6 bases had no gene match. The CDR3 covers 14 residues. Per the germline V gene, CDR1 is SGHVS and CDR2 is FNYEAQ. Here the CDR3 reads CASSRGLAGDTQYF. CDR3 nucleotides: TGTGCCAGCAGCCGTGGACTAGCTGGAGATACGCAGTATTTT.

The chain recombines TRBV6-5 with TRBJ2-1; D unclear. This CDR3 comprises 12 residues. Germline assignment: CDR1 MNHEY and CDR2 SVGAGI. Between the trimmed V and J ends, which lost 0 bases and 7 bases, there was a span of 4 bases. CDR3 amino acids: CASSYSRNEQFF. The CDR3 coding sequence is TGTGCCAGCAGTTACTCGAGGAATGAGCAGTTCTTC.

The rearrangement uses TRBV10-3 and TRBJ1-2, with D possibly matching TRBD1 (5 bases). From germline, CDR1 is ENHRY and CDR2 SYGVKD. CDR3 length: 18 residues. V lost 3 bases, J lost 1 base, and 21 bases lay in between. The CDR3 protein is CAISDVRGTTAVNYGYTF. CDR3 in DNA: TGTGCCATCAGTGATGTAAGGGGTACTACGGCCGTTAACTATGGCTACACCTTC.

V usage is TRBV5-5 and J usage is TRBJ2-7; unclear D gene. CDR1 SGHKS and CDR2 YYEKEE come from the germline V gene (reference sequence). V was shortened by 0 bases and J by 5 bases, with 12 bases between the two germline ends. CDR3 size: 14 residues. The CDR3 region has the DNA TGTGCCAGCAGCTTGGAGGCCCTCTTTGACGAGCAGTACTTC. As protein: CASSLEALFDEQYF.

This clone was observed once. The rearrangement uses TRBV5-8 and TRBJ2-2; 7 positions match TRBD2. Trimming cost V 2 bases and J 2 bases; bases outside gene matches: 6. Germline loops: CDR1 SGHTS, CDR2 YDEGEE. The CDR3 is made up of 16 amino acids. The CDR3 coding sequence is TGTGCCAGCAGCTTTGTAGCGGGTATCAACACCGGGGAGCTGTTTTTT. It yields the protein CASSFVAGINTGELFF.

This clone was detected only once. This chain connects TRBV28 to TRBJ1-2; a possible D gene is TRBD1 (5 bases). The CDR3 runs to 13 residues. Trimming removed 3 bases at V and 3 bases at J, with 8 bases between. Germline CDR1 reads MDHEN; CDR2 reads SYDVKM. CDR3 residues: CASSFGGDYGYTF. The CDR3 DNA reads TGTGCCAGCAGTTTCGGGGGTGACTATGGCTACACCTTC.

The chain is built from TRBV7-2 and TRBJ1-5; perhaps TRBD1 as D (5 bases). Germline CDR1 and CDR2: SGHTA and FQGNSA. V lost 2 bases and J lost 0, with 8 bases in between. The CDR3 length is 15 residues. In DNA, the CDR3 is TGTGCCAGCAGCTTACAGGGTTATAGCAATCAGCCCCAGCATTTT. This codes for CASSLQGYSNQPQHF. The whole variable domain, filled in from reference TRBV7-2 and TRBJ1-5, reads GAGVSQSPSNKVTEKGKDVELRCDPISGHTALYWYRQSLGQGLEFLIYFQGNSAPDKSGLPSDRFSAERTGGSVSTLTIQRTQQEDSAVYLCASSLQGYSNQPQHFGDGTRLSIL.

V and J are TRBV19 and TRBJ2-5; D might be TRBD1 (7 bases). The CDR3 sequence is 15 residues long. The germline gives CDR1 LNHDA, CDR2 SQIVND (reference sequence). The V end lost 3 bases, the J end lost 4 bases, and 15 bases lay between the germline ends. The CDR3 protein is CASSIQGVTRETQYF. Written as DNA, the CDR3 is TGTGCCAGTAGTATTCAGGGGGTGACTAGAGAGACCCAGTACTTC.

V gene TRBV19 combines with J gene TRBJ1-2; D might be TRBD1 (5 bases). The germline V gene has CDR1 LNHDA and CDR2 SQIVND (reference sequence). V was pared by 7 bases and J by 6 bases, with 15 bases between. This CDR3 spans 13 amino acids. This CDR3 reads CASKSGRDHGYTF. The CDR3, as DNA: TGTGCCAGTAAATCGGGCAGGGACCATGGCTACACCTTC. Full variable domain (missing parts from reference TRBV19 and TRBJ1-2): DGGITQSPKYLFRKEGQNVTLSCEQNLNHDAMYWYRQDPGQGLRLIYYSQIVNDFQKGDIAEGYSVSREKKESFPLTVTSAQKNPTAFYLCASKSGRDHGYTFGSGTRLTVV.

The V gene is TRBV30, the J gene TRBJ2-7; unclear D gene. The CDR3 runs 15 residues. The germline gives CDR1 GTSNPN, CDR2 SVGIG (reference sequence). V dropped 0 bases and J dropped 2 bases, with 14 bases sitting between them. The CDR3, as DNA: TGTGCCTGGAGTGTTGGGTCCTTACCCACCTACGAGCAGTACTTC. Its translation: CAWSVGSLPTYEQYF.

The chain combines TRBV2 with TRBJ2-7; D unclear. The CDR3 runs 11 residues. V was clipped by 9 bases and J by 3 bases, with 9 bases between them. Per germline, CDR1 SNHLY and CDR2 FYNNEI. The CDR3 DNA follows: TGTGCCAGTCTAGTAGTCTACGAGCAGTACTTC. It encodes CASLVVYEQYF. Combining the CDR3 with reference TRBV2 and TRBJ2-7 gives the whole variable domain EPEVTQTPSHQVTQMGQEVILRCVPISNHLYFYWYRQILGQKVEFLVSFYNNEISEKSEIFDDQFSVERPDGSNFTLKIRSTKLEDSAMYFCASLVVYEQYFGPGTRLTVT.

The genes are TRBV4-1 and TRBJ1-3, with unresolved D. Germline-derived CDR1 and CDR2 are MGHRA and YSYEKL. Deletions cut 2 bases from V and 0 bases from J, with 14 bases between. The CDR3 length is 17 residues. CDR3 sequence reads: CASSQSPPTVSGNTIYF. CDR3 nucleotides: TGCGCCAGCAGCCAATCCCCACCGACGGTCTCTGGAAACACCATATATTTT.

The table lists this clone with a count of one. This chain connects TRBV7-2 to TRBJ1-1; D uncertain. The germline CDR1 and CDR2 sequences are SGHTA and FQGNSA. Trimming took 2 bases from V and 1 from J, leaving 8 bases between them. This CDR3 contains 14 residues. The CDR3 spells CASSLTRQNTEAFF. CDR3 DNA sequence: TGTGCCAGCAGCTTAACCCGCCAGAACACTGAAGCTTTCTTT. The full variable domain, rest sourced from reference TRBV7-2 and TRBJ1-1, is GAGVSQSPSNKVTEKGKDVELRCDPISGHTALYWYRQSLGQGLEFLIYFQGNSAPDKSGLPSDRFSAERTGGSVSTLTIQRTQQEDSAVYLCASSLTRQNTEAFFGQGTRLTVV.